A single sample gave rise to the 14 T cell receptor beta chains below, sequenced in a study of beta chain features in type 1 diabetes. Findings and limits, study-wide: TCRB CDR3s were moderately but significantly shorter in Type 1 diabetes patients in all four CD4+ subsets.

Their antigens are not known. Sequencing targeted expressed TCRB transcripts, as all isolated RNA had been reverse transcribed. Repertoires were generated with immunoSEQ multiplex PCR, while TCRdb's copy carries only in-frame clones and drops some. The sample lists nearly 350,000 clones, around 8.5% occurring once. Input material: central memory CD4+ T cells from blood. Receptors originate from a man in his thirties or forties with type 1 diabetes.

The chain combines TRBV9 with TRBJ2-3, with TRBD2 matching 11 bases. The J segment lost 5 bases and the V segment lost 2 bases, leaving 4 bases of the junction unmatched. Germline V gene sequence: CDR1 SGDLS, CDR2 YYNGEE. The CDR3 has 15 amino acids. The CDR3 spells CASSVTSGAGDTQYF. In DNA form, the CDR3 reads TGTGCCAGCAGCGTGACTAGCGGGGCTGGAGATACGCAGTATTTT. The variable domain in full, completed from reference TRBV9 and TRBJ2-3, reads DSGVTQTPKHLITATGQRVTLRCSPRSGDLSVYWYQQSLDQGLQFLIQYYNGEERAKGNILERFSAQQFPDLHSELNLSSLELGDSALYFCASSVTSGAGDTQYFGPGTRLTVL.

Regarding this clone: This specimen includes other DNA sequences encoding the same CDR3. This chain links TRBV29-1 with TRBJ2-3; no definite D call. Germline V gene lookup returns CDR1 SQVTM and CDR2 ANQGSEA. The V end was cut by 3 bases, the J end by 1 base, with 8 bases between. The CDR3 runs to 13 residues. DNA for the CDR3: TGCAGCGTTGAGGGTGGGGGCACAGATACGCAGTATTTT. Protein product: CSVEGGGTDTQYF.

CDR3 in amino acids: CSVVTIAGGETQYF. The CDR3 DNA follows: TGCAGCGTTGTCACTATAGCGGGGGGGGAGACCCAGTACTTC. The chain couples TRBV29-1 to TRBJ2-5; 11 bases line up with TRBD2. The V gene end was trimmed by 4 bases and the J gene end by 5 bases; junction bases not matched to a gene: 6. CDR3 length: 14 residues. CDR1 and CDR2 from the germline V gene are SQVTM and ANQGSEA.

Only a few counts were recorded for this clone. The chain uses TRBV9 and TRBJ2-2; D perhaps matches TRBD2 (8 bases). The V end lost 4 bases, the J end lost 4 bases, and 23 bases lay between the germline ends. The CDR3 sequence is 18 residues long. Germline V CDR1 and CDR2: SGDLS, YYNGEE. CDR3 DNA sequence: TGTGCCAGCAGCACTTTCGACAGGGCGAGCGGGGGCACCGGGGAGCTGTTTTTT. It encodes CASSTFDRASGGTGELFF.

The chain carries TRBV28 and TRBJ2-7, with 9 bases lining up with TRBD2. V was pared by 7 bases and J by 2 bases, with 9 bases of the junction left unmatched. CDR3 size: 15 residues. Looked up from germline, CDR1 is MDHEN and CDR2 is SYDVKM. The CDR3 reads CASTVSGGPTYEQYF. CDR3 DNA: TGTGCCAGCACCGTTAGCGGGGGCCCGACCTACGAGCAGTACTTC.

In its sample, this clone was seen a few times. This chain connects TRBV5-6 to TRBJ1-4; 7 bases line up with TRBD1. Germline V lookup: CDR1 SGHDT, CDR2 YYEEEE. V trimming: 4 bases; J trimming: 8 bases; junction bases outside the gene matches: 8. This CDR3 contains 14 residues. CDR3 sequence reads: CASSVTGPGEKLFF. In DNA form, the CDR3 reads TGTGCCAGCAGCGTGACAGGGCCGGGAGAAAAACTGTTTTTT.

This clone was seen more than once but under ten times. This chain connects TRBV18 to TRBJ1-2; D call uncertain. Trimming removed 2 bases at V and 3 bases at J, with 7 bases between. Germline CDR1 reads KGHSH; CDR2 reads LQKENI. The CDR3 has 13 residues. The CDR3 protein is CASSPTVDYGYTF. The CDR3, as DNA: TGTGCCAGCTCACCAACAGTGGACTATGGCTACACCTTC.

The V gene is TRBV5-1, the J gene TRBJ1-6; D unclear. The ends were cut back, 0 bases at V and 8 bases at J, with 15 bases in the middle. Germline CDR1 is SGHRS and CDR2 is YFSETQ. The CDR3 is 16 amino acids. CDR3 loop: CASSLVDTALDSPLHF. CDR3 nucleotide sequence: TGCGCCAGCAGCTTGGTAGATACAGCGCTAGATTCACCCCTCCACTTT.

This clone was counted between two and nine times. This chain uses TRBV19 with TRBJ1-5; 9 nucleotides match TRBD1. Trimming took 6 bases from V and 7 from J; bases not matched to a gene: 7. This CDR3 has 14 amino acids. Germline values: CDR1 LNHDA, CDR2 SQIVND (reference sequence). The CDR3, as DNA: TGTGCCAGTAGAGGGACAGGGTATAAACAGCCCCAGCATTTT. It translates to CASRGTGYKQPQHF.

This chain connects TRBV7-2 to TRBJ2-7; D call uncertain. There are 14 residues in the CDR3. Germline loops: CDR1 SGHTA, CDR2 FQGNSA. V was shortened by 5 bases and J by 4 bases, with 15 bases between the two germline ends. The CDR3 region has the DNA TGTGCCAGCAGCAGAAGTAAGGTACAGTACGAGCAGTACTTC. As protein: CASSRSKVQYEQYF.

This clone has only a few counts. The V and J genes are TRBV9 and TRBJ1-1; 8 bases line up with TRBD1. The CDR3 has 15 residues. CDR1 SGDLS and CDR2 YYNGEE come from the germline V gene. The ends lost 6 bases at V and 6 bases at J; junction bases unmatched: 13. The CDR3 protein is CASTVGSRGRSEAFF. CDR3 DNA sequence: TGTGCCAGCACCGTGGGGTCCAGGGGGCGTTCTGAAGCTTTCTTT. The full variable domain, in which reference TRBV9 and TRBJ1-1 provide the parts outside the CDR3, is DSGVTQTPKHLITATGQRVTLRCSPRSGDLSVYWYQQSLDQGLQFLIQYYNGEERAKGNILERFSAQQFPDLHSELNLSSLELGDSALYFCASTVGSRGRSEAFFGQGTRLTVV.

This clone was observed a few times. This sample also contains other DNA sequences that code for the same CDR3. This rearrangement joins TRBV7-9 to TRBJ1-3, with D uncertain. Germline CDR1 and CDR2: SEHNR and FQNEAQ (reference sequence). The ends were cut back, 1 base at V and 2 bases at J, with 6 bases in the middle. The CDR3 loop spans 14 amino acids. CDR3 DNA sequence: TGTGCCAGCAGCTTAGGAGGTACTGGAAACACCATATATTTT. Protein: CASSLGGTGNTIYF.

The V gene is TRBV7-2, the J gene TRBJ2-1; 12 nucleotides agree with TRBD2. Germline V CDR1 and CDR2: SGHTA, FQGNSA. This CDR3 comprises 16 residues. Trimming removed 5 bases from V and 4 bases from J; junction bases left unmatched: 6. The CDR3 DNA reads TGTGCCAGCAGCCCAAGCGGGACTAGCGGGTACAATGAGCAGTTCTTC. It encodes CASSPSGTSGYNEQFF. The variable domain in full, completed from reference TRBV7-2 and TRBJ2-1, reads GAGVSQSPSNKVTEKGKDVELRCDPISGHTALYWYRQSLGQGLEFLIYFQGNSAPDKSGLPSDRFSAERTGGSVSTLTIQRTQQEDSAVYLCASSPSGTSGYNEQFFGPGTRLTVL.

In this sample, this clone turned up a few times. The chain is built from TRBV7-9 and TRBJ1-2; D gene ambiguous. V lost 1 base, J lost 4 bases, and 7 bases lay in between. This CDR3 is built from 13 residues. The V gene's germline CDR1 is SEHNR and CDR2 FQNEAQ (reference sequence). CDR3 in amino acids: CASSLGHSYGYTF. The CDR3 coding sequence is TGTGCCAGCAGCTTAGGTCATTCCTATGGCTACACCTTC.